A selection of T cell receptor beta chains follows, all from one sample in a study of T cell responses to AZD1222 COVID-19 vaccine. Sequencing was performed with immunoSEQ multiplex PCR; in TCRdb, only in-frame clones are kept and a portion is missing. This sample yields about 130,000 clones, of which over 75% are seen a single time; about 7.1% belongs to the top ten. The sequencing used peripheral blood, collected on day 0 of AZD1222 vaccination. These receptor sequences come from an adult in good health. The CDR3 runs from the conserved cysteine through the conserved F or W. Each record gives: J gene, V gene, CDR3 protein.

>TRBJ2-4|TRBV5-1
CASPPGTSGGAVAKNIQYF
>TRBJ2-5|TRBV19
CASSRGTSGVYQETQYF
>TRBJ1-1|TRBV13
CASSLAAGLTEAFF
>TRBJ2-7|TRBV9
CASSVSQGATYEQYF
>TRBJ2-3|TRBV28
CASTTGLGTDTQYF
>TRBJ1-5|TRBV11-2
CASSLTENQPQHF
>TRBJ1-5|TRBV4-1
CASSFRGTGSNQPQHF
>TRBJ1-3|TRBV6-6
CASRPGNGNTIYF
>TRBJ2-5|TRBV6-2/TRBV6-3
CASSHADRYQETQYF
>TRBJ1-2|TRBV6-5
CASRRGVGTYGYTF
>TRBJ1-2|TRBV5-1
CASRLQTGDYYGYTF
>TRBJ1-6|TRBV6-4
CASSITGFGSPLHF
>TRBJ1-1|TRBV19
CASSIAGGMNTEAFF